The sequence of this TCR beta chain was determined in a study of blood T cell repertoires in COVID-19. As for the study in general: Researchers got acute and convalescent COVID-19 samples from the United States, Italy and Spain. T cells, B-cell-depleted T cells, or PBMCs supplied cDNA or gDNA.

The junction had 7 bases not matched to a gene; V was cut back by 3 bases and J by 5 bases. In germline, CDR1 is SGHDT, CDR2 YYEEEE. The CDR3 loop spans 14 amino acids. Original analysis: Cell counts per sample came from amplifying reference gene primers. Profiled with immunoSEQ multiplex PCR; TCRdb holds only in-frame clones, not every one. The DNA gave D and trimming, while V, J and clone size come from that table. Of 120,000 or so clones listed, about 80% are singletons. This clonotype was sampled from a human donor in a cohort sampled during active COVID-19. This sequence joins TRBV5-6 and TRBJ2-5; 7 positions match TRBD2. Source material: peripheral blood. CDR3 region: CASSSLRDYETQYF. CDR3 nucleotide sequence: TGTGCCAGCAGCTCTCTCCGGGACTACGAGACCCAGTACTTC.